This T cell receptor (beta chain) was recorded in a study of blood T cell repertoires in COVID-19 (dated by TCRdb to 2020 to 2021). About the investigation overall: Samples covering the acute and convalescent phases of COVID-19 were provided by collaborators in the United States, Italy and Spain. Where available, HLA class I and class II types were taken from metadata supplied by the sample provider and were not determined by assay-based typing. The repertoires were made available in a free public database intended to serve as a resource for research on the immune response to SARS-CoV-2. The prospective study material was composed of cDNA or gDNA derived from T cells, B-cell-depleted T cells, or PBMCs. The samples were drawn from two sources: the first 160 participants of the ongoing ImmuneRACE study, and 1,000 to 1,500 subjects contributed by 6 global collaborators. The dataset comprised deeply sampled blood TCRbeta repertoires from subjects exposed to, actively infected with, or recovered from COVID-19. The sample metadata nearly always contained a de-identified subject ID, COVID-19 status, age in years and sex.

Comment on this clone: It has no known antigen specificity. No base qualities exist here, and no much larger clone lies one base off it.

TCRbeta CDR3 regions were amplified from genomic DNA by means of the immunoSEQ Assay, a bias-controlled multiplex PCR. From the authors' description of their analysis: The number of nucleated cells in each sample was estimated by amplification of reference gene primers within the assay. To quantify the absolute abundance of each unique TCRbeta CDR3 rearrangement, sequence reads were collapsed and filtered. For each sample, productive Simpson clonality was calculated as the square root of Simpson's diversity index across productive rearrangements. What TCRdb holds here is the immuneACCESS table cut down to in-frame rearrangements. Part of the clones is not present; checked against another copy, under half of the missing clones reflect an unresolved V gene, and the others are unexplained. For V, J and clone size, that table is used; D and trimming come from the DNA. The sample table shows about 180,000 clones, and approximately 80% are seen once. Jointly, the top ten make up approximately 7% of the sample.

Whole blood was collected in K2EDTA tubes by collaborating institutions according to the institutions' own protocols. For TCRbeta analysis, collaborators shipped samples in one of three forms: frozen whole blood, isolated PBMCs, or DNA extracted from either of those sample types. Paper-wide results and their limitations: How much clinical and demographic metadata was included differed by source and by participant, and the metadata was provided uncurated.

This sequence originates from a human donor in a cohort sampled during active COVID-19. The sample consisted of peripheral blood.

The nucleotides are TGCGCCAGCAGCGGCTCTAGCGGGGAGCTGGTGACCTACGAGCAGTACTTC. Translated, it gives CASSGSSGELVTYEQYF. The sequence is built from TRBV5-1 and TRBJ2-7, with 9 bases aligning to TRBD2. CDR1 and CDR2 are read off the germline V gene as SGHRS and YFSETQ. Trimming removed 4 bases from V and 2 bases from J; the gene matches leave 13 bases unexplained. Spanning cysteine to phenylalanine, the CDR3 consists of 17 amino acids. CDR3 DNA is the only sequence kept; it has 51 bases, read in frame from the first base.